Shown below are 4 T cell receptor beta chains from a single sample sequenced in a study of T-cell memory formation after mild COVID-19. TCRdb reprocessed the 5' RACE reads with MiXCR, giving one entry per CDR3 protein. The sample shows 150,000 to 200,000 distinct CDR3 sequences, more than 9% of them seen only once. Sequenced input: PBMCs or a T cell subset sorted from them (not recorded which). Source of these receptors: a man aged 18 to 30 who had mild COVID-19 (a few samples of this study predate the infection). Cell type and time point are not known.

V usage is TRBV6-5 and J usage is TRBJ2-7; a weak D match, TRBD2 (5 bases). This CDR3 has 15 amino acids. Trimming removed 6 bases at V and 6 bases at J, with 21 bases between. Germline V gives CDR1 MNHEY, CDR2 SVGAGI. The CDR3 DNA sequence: TGTGCCAGCAGGTTTGAGGGCCTTTCTGCCTCCGAGCAGTACTTC. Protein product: CASRFEGLSASEQYF.

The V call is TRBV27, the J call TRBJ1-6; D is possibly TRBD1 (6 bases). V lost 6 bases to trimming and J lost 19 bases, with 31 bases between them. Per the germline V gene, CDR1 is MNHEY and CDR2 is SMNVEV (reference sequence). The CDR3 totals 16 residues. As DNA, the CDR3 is TGTGCCAGCAGATCGGCTGGTCTCGGGACACAGATGTGGGAGCACTTT. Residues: CASRSAGLGTQMWEHF.

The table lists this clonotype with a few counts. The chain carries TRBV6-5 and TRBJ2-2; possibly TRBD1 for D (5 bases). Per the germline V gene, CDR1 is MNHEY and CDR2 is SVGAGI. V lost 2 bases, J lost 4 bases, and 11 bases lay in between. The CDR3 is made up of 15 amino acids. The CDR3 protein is CASSYAQGATGELFF. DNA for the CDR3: TGTGCCAGCAGTTACGCCCAGGGCGCCACCGGGGAGCTGTTTTTT.

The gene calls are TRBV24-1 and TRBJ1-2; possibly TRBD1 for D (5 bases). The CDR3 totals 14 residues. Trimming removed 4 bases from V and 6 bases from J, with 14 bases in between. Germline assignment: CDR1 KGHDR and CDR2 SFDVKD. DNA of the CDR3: TGTGCCACCAGTGACCCCTCCAGGGATGATGGCTACACCTTC. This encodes CATSDPSRDDGYTF.